These T cell receptor beta chains were read from a single sample in a study of blood T cell repertoires in COVID-19. Generated by immunoSEQ multiplex PCR, the TCRdb table keeps only in-frame clones and is missing some. The repertoire has a few hundred thousand clones, 85% to 90% of them found once; the top ten carry 5.5% to 6.5%. The sequencing input was peripheral blood. These TCRs come from a man aged 60-69 years with acute or convalescent COVID-19. Both conserved end residues are part of each CDR3. The D gene is left open where the match is weak. A clone size is listed for some rows: how often the clone was seen (once, few, many), or a class if it is expanded.

>TRBD1|once|TRBJ1-6|TRBV7-7|15
CASSLDGTGLSPLHF
TGTGCTAGCAGCTTAGACGGGACAGGATTATCACCCCTCCACTTT
>NA|NA|TRBJ1-1|TRBV4-3|13
CASSYIKNTEAFF
TGCGCCAGCAGCTATATTAAGAACACTGAAGCTTTCTTT
>NA|few|TRBJ1-2|TRBV19|13
CASSFGPNYGYTF
TGTGCCAGTAGTTTTGGCCCTAACTATGGCTACACCTTC
>TRBD1|NA|TRBJ1-2|TRBV25-1|14
CASSIGQGAQGYTF
TGTGCCAGCAGTATAGGACAGGGGGCGCAAGGCTACACCTTC
>TRBD1|NA|TRBJ1-5|TRBV28|16
CASSPVRDSGNQPQHF
TGTGCCAGCAGTCCCGTCCGGGACAGCGGCAATCAGCCCCAGCATTTT
>TRBD1|once|TRBJ1-5|TRBV3-1/TRBV3-2|14
CASSLTGADQPQHF
TGTGCCAGCAGCCTGACAGGGGCCGATCAGCCCCAGCATTTT
>NA|NA|TRBJ1-5|TRBV6-5|15
CASSQVVYSNQPQHF
TGTGCCAGCAGCCAGGTAGTATATAGCAATCAGCCCCAGCATTTT
>NA|NA|TRBJ1-1|TRBV15|13
CATSPLGGTEAFF
TGTGCCACCAGCCCCTTGGGGGGTACTGAAGCTTTCTTT
>NA|NA|TRBJ2-1|TRBV28|14
CASSLFTGSNEQFF
TGTGCCAGCAGTTTATTTACAGGATCCAATGAGCAGTTCTTC
>NA|few|TRBJ2-5|TRBV6-6|11
CASSSRETQYF
TGTGCCAGCAGTTCCCGGGAGACCCAGTACTTC
>NA|NA|TRBJ2-7|TRBV4-3|15
CASSQDFGGTYEQYF
TGCGCCAGCAGCCAAGATTTCGGGGGAACCTACGAGCAGTACTTC
>NA|NA|TRBJ1-4|TRBV3-1/TRBV3-2|18
CASSQVPSILGADEKLFF
TGTGCCAGCAGCCAAGTACCTTCAATATTGGGGGCGGATGAAAAACTGTTTTTT
>NA|NA|TRBJ1-1|TRBV9|14
CASSVGPGDTEAFF
TGTGCCAGCAGCGTAGGGCCCGGGGACACTGAAGCTTTCTTT
>TRBD2|few|TRBJ2-2|TRBV7-9|16
CASSLGLAENTGELFF
TGTGCCAGCAGCTTAGGACTAGCGGAAAACACCGGGGAGCTGTTTTTT
>NA|NA|TRBJ1-5|TRBV28|17
CASSLPPTPFRNQPQHF
TGTGCCAGCAGTTTACCCCCGACACCTTTCCGCAATCAGCCCCAGCATTTT
>NA|NA|TRBJ2-2|TRBV24-1|15
CATSAGTTRTGELFF
TGTGCCACCAGTGCCGGGACAACGAGAACGGGGGAGCTGTTTTTT
>NA|once|TRBJ2-1|TRBV30|12
CAWSASPGEQFF
TGTGCCTGGAGTGCTAGCCCGGGGGAGCAGTTCTTC
>TRBD2|NA|TRBJ2-1|TRBV12-3/TRBV12-4|13
CASSQASGSRQFF
TGTGCCAGCAGTCAAGCTAGCGGGAGTAGGCAGTTCTTC
>NA|NA|TRBJ1-6|TRBV19|19
CASSSANRDLSSYNSPLHF
TGTGCCAGTAGTTCCGCAAACAGGGACCTCAGCTCCTATAATTCACCCCTCCACTTT
>NA|once|TRBJ1-2|TRBV4-2|16
CASSQERRGSENGYTF
TGTGCCAGCAGCCAAGAAAGAAGGGGATCAGAGAATGGCTACACCTTC
>NA|NA|TRBJ1-1|TRBV11-3|13
CASSPGRYTEAFF
TGTGCCAGCAGCCCAGGCCGGTACACTGAAGCTTTCTTT
>NA|once|TRBJ2-7|TRBV5-4|13
CASSLGLLREQYF
TGTGCCAGCAGCTTGGGTCTACTTCGAGAGCAGTACTTC
>NA|once|TRBJ1-2|TRBV5-4|15
CASSLELAGREGYTF
TGTGCCAGCAGCTTGGAGTTAGCGGGGCGAGAAGGCTACACCTTC
>NA|NA|TRBJ1-1|TRBV28|16
CASTPLSGSTNTEAFF
TGTGCCAGCACGCCCCTTTCGGGGTCTACGAACACTGAAGCTTTCTTT
>TRBD2|NA|TRBJ2-1|TRBV5-1|17
CASSPRRTSGSYNEQFF
TGCGCCAGCAGCCCTAGGAGGACTAGCGGTTCCTACAATGAGCAGTTCTTC
>NA|NA|TRBJ2-7|TRBV5-7|15
CASSLGTGSTYEQYF
TGTGCCAGCAGCTTGGGTACAGGGAGCACCTACGAGCAGTACTTC
>NA|few|TRBJ2-7|TRBV30|11
CAWRPLGEQYF
TGTGCCTGGAGACCCCTCGGCGAGCAGTACTTC
>TRBD2|NA|TRBJ2-7|TRBV19|13
CASSMGGSREQYF
TGTGCCAGTAGTATGGGGGGGTCGCGCGAGCAGTACTTC
>NA|NA|TRBJ1-2|TRBV6-2/TRBV6-3|13
CASSYSGHFGYTF
TGTGCCAGCAGTTACTCGGGACATTTCGGCTACACCTTC
>TRBD2|NA|TRBJ2-3|TRBV30|14
CAWTSGGSTDTQYF
TGTGCCTGGACTAGCGGAGGAAGCACAGATACGCAGTATTTT
>NA|NA|TRBJ2-1|TRBV12-5|17
CASGLARDWREVSEQFF
TGTGCTAGTGGTTTGGCCCGAGATTGGAGGGAGGTCTCTGAGCAGTTCTTC
>NA|NA|TRBJ2-7|TRBV11-2|16
CASSLLRGPDAYEQYF
TGTGCCAGCAGCTTGCTAAGGGGTCCAGACGCCTACGAGCAGTACTTC
>NA|once|TRBJ1-5|TRBV24-1|14
CATSDRVFNQPQHF
TGTGCCACCAGTGATAGAGTTTTCAATCAGCCCCAGCATTTT
>NA|few|TRBJ1-1|TRBV10-2|10
CASSEGQSFF
TGCGCCAGCAGTGAGGGACAGTCTTTCTTT
>TRBD1|NA|TRBJ2-5|TRBV7-2|15
CASSLVGQLQETQYF
TGTGCCAGCAGCTTAGTGGGACAGCTCCAAGAGACCCAGTACTTC
>TRBD2|NA|TRBJ2-7|TRBV14|15
CASSQFGSSGHEQYF
TGTGCCAGCAGCCAATTTGGCTCTAGCGGACACGAGCAGTACTTC
>TRBD2|NA|TRBJ2-7|TRBV19|16
CASSKGLAGLSYEQYF
TGTGCCAGTAGTAAGGGACTAGCGGGCCTCTCCTACGAGCAGTACTTC
>NA|NA|TRBJ1-3|TRBV6-5|15
CASSLQGFSGNTIYF
TGTGCCAGCAGTCTACAGGGATTCTCTGGAAACACCATATATTTT
>NA|NA|TRBJ1-5|TRBV5-6|12
CASSLGQMSQHF
TGTGCCAGCAGCTTGGGACAAATGTCCCAGCATTTT
>NA|NA|TRBJ1-6|TRBV28|16
CASSLRGGERDSPLHF
TGTGCCAGCAGTTTAAGAGGGGGGGAAAGGGATTCACCCCTCCACTTT
>NA|NA|TRBJ1-5|TRBV6-5|14
CASRITRGNQPQHF
TGTGCCAGCAGAATAACGAGGGGCAATCAGCCCCAGCATTTT
>TRBD2|NA|TRBJ2-7|TRBV14|18
CASSQDLGLAGGSYEQYF
TGTGCCAGCAGCCAAGATCTAGGACTAGCGGGAGGGTCCTACGAGCAGTACTTC
>TRBD1|NA|TRBJ2-7|TRBV28|13
CASSADRVHEQYF
TGTGCCAGCAGTGCTGACAGGGTACACGAGCAGTACTTC
>NA|NA|TRBJ1-5|TRBV21-1|21
CASSKGCFSGQNRGSNQPQHF
TGTGCCAGCAGCAAAGGGTGTTTTTCGGGACAGAATCGGGGTAGCAATCAGCCCCAGCATTTT
>NA|NA|TRBJ1-5|TRBV24-1|14
CATSEHGGNQPQHF
TGTGCCACCAGTGAACACGGAGGCAATCAGCCCCAGCATTTT
>TRBD1|NA|TRBJ2-7|TRBV5-5|16
CASSRGQGITPYEQYF
TGTGCCAGCAGCCGGGGACAGGGTATCACCCCCTACGAGCAGTACTTC